This is a list of T cell receptor beta chains from one sample in a study of T-cell reconstitution after alpha-beta-depleted transplantation in children. TCRdb re-called the PCR reads with MiXCR, one entry per CDR3 protein. The table lists more than 85,000 distinct CDR3 sequences, approximately 10% of them singletons. Sequencing used PBMCs from the stem cell graft donor, obtained from the stem cell graft. The receptor set was obtained from a human donor who donated a stem cell graft to a child with acute lymphoblastic leukemia. Each CDR3 is given with its conserved first and last residue. D genes are given only for firm matches. Some rows have no size entry. The others give once, few or many, or a class for an expanded clone.

TRBV5-4	.	TRBJ1-4	.	TGTGCCAGCAGCCCCCAGGGAAAGGAGAATGAAAAACTGTTTTTT	CASSPQGKENEKLFF
TRBV12-3/TRBV12-4	many	TRBJ2-1	.	TGTGCCAGCAGTTTTGTCTCCGTGGGAAATGAGCAGTTCTTC	CASSFVSVGNEQFF
TRBV7-7	many	TRBJ2-5	.	TGTGCTAGCAGCCCCACGGGACACCACCAAGAGACCCAGTACTTC	CASSPTGHHQETQYF
TRBV5-1	many	TRBJ1-3	.	TGCGCCAGCAGCTCGGACAGCTCTGGAAACACCATATATTTT	CASSSDSSGNTIYF
TRBV29-1	.	TRBJ2-5	TRBD1	TGCAGCGTTGAAAAGCACAGGGGTGGGGAGACCCAGTACTTC	CSVEKHRGGETQYF
TRBV5-6	many	TRBJ1-4	.	TGTGCCAGCAGCTTGAGGAAAATTCGCGAAAAACTGTTTTTT	CASSLRKIREKLFF
TRBV5-1	many	TRBJ2-7	TRBD1	TGCGCCAGCAGCTTGCGGACAGGGGGTGACTACGAGCAGTACTTC	CASSLRTGGDYEQYF
TRBV6-2/TRBV6-3	many	TRBJ2-7	.	TGTGCCAGACGTCGAAGACGGCAGGGGCCCTACGAGCAGTACTTC	CARRRRRQGPYEQYF
TRBV27	many	TRBJ2-7	.	TGTGCCAGCAGGTTTAGAGGCCTCTCCTACGAGCAGTACTTC	CASRFRGLSYEQYF
TRBV5-1	many	TRBJ2-1	.	TGCGCCAGCAGCGCGGGGTTAGAGCAGTTCTTC	CASSAGLEQFF
TRBV25-1	many	TRBJ1-5	.	TGTGCCAGCAGACACTCACGAAATAGCAATCAGCCCCAGCATTTT	CASRHSRNSNQPQHF
TRBV11-2	many	TRBJ1-6	.	TGTGCCAGCGGTCTTACAGCGAGGGGCTATAATTCACCCCTCCACTTT	CASGLTARGYNSPLHF
TRBV6-5	many	TRBJ2-3	.	TGTGCCAGCAGTTACAATCACAGGGTGGATACGCAGTATTTT	CASSYNHRVDTQYF
TRBV5-1	many	TRBJ2-5	TRBD1	TGCGCCAGCAGTTCCTCAGGGGGCGCGAAGACCCAGTACTTC	CASSSSGGAKTQYF
TRBV18	many	TRBJ2-1	.	TGTGCCAGCTCACCACCAAATAGGGGCAATGAGCAGTTCTTC	CASSPPNRGNEQFF
TRBV7-2	many	TRBJ2-5	.	TGTGCCAGCAGCTCAAGGTTCGGCGGGGAACAAAAAGAGACCCAGTACTTC	CASSSRFGGEQKETQYF
TRBV19	.	TRBJ2-6	.	TGTGCCAGTAGTATTCTGGGGCTAGCGACCTCTGGGGCCAACGTCCTGACTTTC	CASSILGLATSGANVLTF